Listed here are 28 T cell receptor beta chains from one sample, sequenced in a study of blood T cell repertoires in COVID-19. Profiled with immunoSEQ multiplex PCR; TCRdb holds only in-frame clones, not every one. The sample comprises tens of thousands of clones, around 86% of which are singletons, and around 5.3% rests with the top ten. The sample comprised peripheral blood. All receptors come from an elderly woman with acute or convalescent COVID-19.

The gene calls are TRBV30 and TRBJ1-5; D not resolved. CDR3 length equals 13 residues. Trimming removed 0 bases from V and 8 bases from J, with 11 bases in between. Germline values: CDR1 GTSNPN, CDR2 SVGIG (reference sequence). The CDR3 nucleotides read TGTGCCTGGAGTGTAGCGGAAGACGAGCCCCAGCATTTT. As protein: CAWSVAEDEPQHF. The whole variable domain, remainder taken from reference TRBV30 and TRBJ1-5, is SQTIHQWPATLVQPVGSPLSLECTVEGTSNPNLYWYRQAAGRGLQLLFYSVGIGQISSEVPQNLSASRPQDRQFILSSKKLLLSDSGFYLCAWSVAEDEPQHFGDGTRLSIL.

V and J are TRBV10-3 and TRBJ2-3; D not certain. The V end lost 6 bases, the J end lost 6 bases, and 7 bases lay between the germline ends. The CDR3 contains 11 residues. In germline, CDR1 is ENHRY, CDR2 SYGVKD. CDR3 loop: CAIRELDTQYF. The CDR3 coding sequence is TGTGCCATCAGGGAGCTGGATACGCAGTATTTT.

The chain joins TRBV4-1 to TRBJ2-1; TRBD1 aligns across 10 bases. Germline V gene sequence: CDR1 MGHRA, CDR2 YSYEKL. V lost 6 bases to trimming and J lost 2 bases; unmatched junction nucleotides: 7. The length of the CDR3 is 16 residues. The CDR3 region has the DNA TGCGCCAGCAGGCCTACCGGGACAGGGGCCTACAATGAGCAGTTCTTC. It encodes CASRPTGTGAYNEQFF.

This clone was counted between two and nine times. This sequence joins TRBV6-5 and TRBJ1-5; no clear D gene. The germline V and J ends were trimmed by 7 bases and 6 bases, with 16 bases remaining between them. The CDR3 contains 14 residues. CDR1 is MNHEY and CDR2 is SVGAGI in the germline V gene. The DNA for the CDR3 is TGTGCCAGCACCTCGGGGTCTGGAGGTCAGCCCCAGCATTTT. Amino acids: CASTSGSGGQPQHF.

This rearrangement joins TRBV18 to TRBJ2-3, with TRBD2 matching over 14 bases. The CDR3 has 15 residues. From germline, CDR1 is KGHSH and CDR2 LQKENI. V lost 5 bases to trimming and J lost 6 bases; unmatched junction nucleotides: 4. The DNA for the CDR3 is TGTGCCAGCTCAGAGACTAGCGGGGGGGCCGATACGCAGTATTTT. Translated, it gives CASSETSGGADTQYF.

In DNA form, the CDR3 reads TGCGCCAGCAGCAGACTGTACGAGCAGTACTTC. Translation gives CASSRLYEQYF. The chain links TRBV5-1 to TRBJ2-7, with D unclear. There are 11 residues in the CDR3. The ends were cut back, 4 bases at V and 4 bases at J, with 6 bases in the middle. The germline CDR1 and CDR2 sequences are SGHRS and YFSETQ.

The chain employs TRBV23-1 and TRBJ1-1; perhaps TRBD1 as D (5 bases). TRBV23-1 has ORF status, its function being uncertain. V lost 11 bases and J 5 bases, leaving 18 bases between the germline ends. There are 13 residues in the CDR3. In DNA form, the CDR3 reads TGCGCCGGGACTTCTATGTGTTGGACTGAAGCTTTCTTT. Its protein product is CAGTSMCWTEAFF.

The V gene is TRBV5-1, the J gene TRBJ2-1; tentative D call: TRBD2 (6 bases). Germline assignment: CDR1 SGHRS and CDR2 YFSETQ. Trimming removed 0 bases at V and 5 bases at J, with 18 bases between. The length of the CDR3 is 17 residues. In nucleotides, the CDR3 is TGCGCCAGCAGCTTGGCCTCGGCGGGACTCCTAAACAATGAGCAGTTCTTC. Translated, it gives CASSLASAGLLNNEQFF.

The rearrangement links TRBV5-1 to TRBJ2-5; the D gene is possibly TRBD1 (7 bases). Trimming pared 4 bases from V and 1 base from J, leaving 14 bases between. The CDR3 length is 15 residues. Germline CDR1 reads SGHRS; CDR2 reads YFSETQ. CDR3 DNA sequence: TGCGCCAGCAGCGGGGGGACAGCGGTCCAAGAGACCCAGTACTTC. This encodes CASSGGTAVQETQYF.

The chain has TRBV5-4 and TRBJ2-1, with TRBD2 as a possible D gene (5 bases). V was clipped by 1 base and J by 11 bases, with 10 bases between them. Germline V gives CDR1 SGHNT, CDR2 YYREEE (reference sequence). This CDR3 has 12 residues. CDR3: CASSLPAGKQFF. The CDR3 DNA sequence: TGTGCCAGCAGCTTGCCCGCCGGGAAGCAGTTCTTC.

The chain has TRBV7-9 and TRBJ2-7; TRBD1 matches at 12 bases. Germline values: CDR1 SEHNR, CDR2 FQNEAQ (reference sequence). The CDR3 runs 15 residues. V gave up 4 bases and J gave up 4 bases; unmatched junction bases: 5. The CDR3 bases are TGTGCCAGCAGCTCCCGGGACAGGGGGCCTTACGAGCAGTACTTC. Translating gives CASSSRDRGPYEQYF.

The chain uses TRBV4-2 and TRBJ1-4; D is perhaps TRBD1 (5 bases). The CDR3 spans 16 residues. Looked up from germline, CDR1 is LGHNA and CDR2 is YNFKEQ. V was cut by 1 base and J by 8 bases, with 17 bases left in between. The CDR3 loop is CASSQVRQGSREKLFF. DNA for the CDR3: TGTGCCAGCAGCCAAGTACGGCAGGGTAGTCGGGAAAAACTGTTTTTT.

The genes are TRBV19 and TRBJ1-2, with 7 bases identical to TRBD1. Looked up from germline, CDR1 is LNHDA and CDR2 is SQIVND (reference sequence). This CDR3 is built from 14 residues. The V segment lost 3 bases and the J segment 0 bases; nucleotides outside the gene matches: 1. The CDR3: CASSMGQSNYGYTF. In DNA, the CDR3 is TGTGCCAGTAGTATGGGACAGTCTAACTATGGCTACACCTTC.

The CDR3 here is CASGRGKGELFF. The DNA of the CDR3 is TGTGCCAGCGGTAGAGGGAAGGGGGAGCTGTTTTTT. V gene TRBV6-5 combines with J gene TRBJ2-2; a weak D match, TRBD2 (5 bases). This CDR3 has 12 residues. Trimming shortened V by 8 bases and J by 8 bases, and 12 bases separated the two germline ends. Germline V lookup: CDR1 MNHEY, CDR2 SVGAGI.

This clone came up a few times. The chain links TRBV7-8 to TRBJ1-5, with D tentatively TRBD1 (6 bases). CDR1 and CDR2 from the germline V gene are SGHVS and FQNEAQ. This CDR3 comprises 14 residues. Trimming took off 0 bases at V and 9 bases at J, with 12 bases between the two ends. The CDR3 region has the DNA TGTGCCAGCAGCTTAGCGGACAGACCGGGGCCCCAGCATTTT. This translates into CASSLADRPGPQHF. The whole variable domain, filled in from reference TRBV7-8 and TRBJ1-5, reads GAGVSQSPRYKVAKRGQDVALRCDPISGHVSLFWYQQALGQGPEFLTYFQNEAQLDKSGLPSDRFFAERPEGSVSTLKIQRTQQEDSAVYLCASSLADRPGPQHFGDGTRLSIL.

The chain uses TRBV29-1 and TRBJ2-5; D not certain. This CDR3 is 11 amino acids long. Germline CDR1 and CDR2: SQVTM and ANQGSEA. V was trimmed by 4 bases and J by 3 bases, leaving 6 bases between them. The CDR3 sequence is CSVAREETQYF. CDR3 bases: TGCAGCGTTGCCCGAGAAGAGACCCAGTACTTC.

The V call is TRBV27, the J call TRBJ1-1; D uncertain. Per the germline V gene, CDR1 is MNHEY and CDR2 is SMNVEV (reference sequence). The CDR3 covers 12 residues. With 4 bases removed from V and 5 bases from J, the gap between germline ends came to 8 bases. The CDR3: CASSYRGTEAFF. CDR3 DNA: TGTGCCAGCAGTTACCGAGGTACTGAAGCTTTCTTT.

The V call is TRBV6-4, the J call TRBJ2-4; 7 positions agree with TRBD2. The length of the CDR3 is 18 residues. V lost 10 bases to trimming and J lost 1 base; unmatched junction nucleotides: 19. The germline V gene has CDR1 MRHNA and CDR2 SNTAGT. The CDR3 bases are TGTGCCATCATAGTTGGTCGGGGGGTATACGAGGCCAAAAACATTCAGTACTTC. This sequence encodes CAIIVGRGVYEAKNIQYF.

This clone was counted between two and nine times. The sample carries other DNA sequences with the same CDR3. The chain joins TRBV28 to TRBJ2-7; 12 bases fit TRBD2. Germline V gene data show CDR1 as MDHEN and CDR2 as SYDVKM. Germline trimming cut 5 bases from V and 2 bases from J; bases unmatched to any gene: 1. The CDR3 covers 14 residues. DNA of the CDR3: TGTGCCAGCAGTAGGACTAGCGGGACCTACGAGCAGTACTTC. Amino acid sequence: CASSRTSGTYEQYF. The full variable domain, completed using reference TRBV28 and TRBJ2-7, is DVKVTQSSRYLVKRTGEKVFLECVQDMDHENMFWYRQDPGLGLRLIYFSYDVKMKEKGDIPEGYSVSREKKERFSLILESASTNQTSMYLCASSRTSGTYEQYFGPGTRLTVT.

The chain couples TRBV5-1 to TRBJ1-1; D call uncertain. The CDR3 contains 14 residues. V lost 6 bases to trimming and J lost 0 bases, with 12 bases between them. Germline CDR1 reads SGHRS; CDR2 reads YFSETQ. CDR3 bases: TGCGCCAGCAACGGGAGAGGAATGAACACTGAAGCTTTCTTT. This codes for CASNGRGMNTEAFF.

V is TRBV3-1 (or the pseudogene TRBV3-2) and J is TRBJ1-4; 7 positions match TRBD1. V lost 4 bases, J lost 7 bases, and 12 bases stayed unmatched. Germline assignment: CDR1 LGHDT and CDR2 YNNKEL (reference sequence). The CDR3 contains 16 residues. The CDR3 sequence is CASSPGGTEHSEKLFF. The CDR3 DNA reads TGTGCCAGCAGCCCGGGCGGGACAGAACATAGTGAAAAACTGTTTTTT.

The gene calls are TRBV19 and TRBJ1-5; TRBD1 might be the D (5 bases). Germline CDR1 reads LNHDA; CDR2 reads SQIVND (reference sequence). V lost 5 bases and J 1 base, leaving 12 bases between the germline ends. The CDR3 length is 15 residues. CDR3 nucleotide sequence: TGTGCCAGTAGTCCGATGGGGGGGAGCAATCAGCCCCAGCATTTT. Protein sequence: CASSPMGGSNQPQHF.

This clone was counted a single time. Here the CDR3 reads CASSLASPGSYEQYF. The DNA for the CDR3 is TGCGCCAGCAGCTTGGCCAGTCCGGGCTCCTACGAGCAGTACTTC. J is TRBJ2-7 and V is TRBV5-1; D unresolved. The germline V and J ends were trimmed by 0 bases and 0 bases, with 10 bases remaining between them. Germline-derived CDR1 and CDR2 are SGHRS and YFSETQ. This CDR3 region has 15 residues.

This chain connects TRBV3-1 (or the pseudogene TRBV3-2) to TRBJ2-7; perhaps TRBD2 as D (6 bases). The CDR3 covers 12 residues. Between the trimmed V and J ends, which lost 3 bases and 6 bases, there was a span of 9 bases. Per germline, CDR1 LGHDT and CDR2 YNNKEL (reference sequence). The CDR3 coding sequence is TGTGCCAGCAGCCACTCGCGGGGCGAGCAGTACTTC. Its translation: CASSHSRGEQYF.

A single count supports this clone. V gene TRBV7-3 combines with J gene TRBJ2-7, with 7 bases that match TRBD1. The CDR3 runs to 14 residues. V lost 5 bases, J lost 2 bases, and 6 bases stayed unmatched. Germline CDR1 and CDR2: SGHTA and FQGTGA. The CDR3 protein is CASSTRQGPYEQYF. The CDR3 DNA reads as TGTGCCAGCAGCACTAGACAGGGCCCCTACGAGCAGTACTTC.

The rearrangement joins TRBV4-1 to TRBJ1-2, with 8 nucleotides matching TRBD1. The CDR3 has 13 amino acids. Germline-derived CDR1 and CDR2 are MGHRA and YSYEKL. Trimming removed 2 bases from V and 7 bases from J; junction bases left unmatched: 3. CDR3 bases: TGCGCCAGCAGCCAACAGGGGGCAGTTGGCTACACCTTC. It translates to CASSQQGAVGYTF.

The genes are TRBV28 and TRBJ2-2; D may be TRBD2 (5 bases). CDR3 length: 13 amino acids. In germline, CDR1 is MDHEN, CDR2 SYDVKM. V lost 7 bases, J lost 4 bases, and 10 bases lay in between. The CDR3 DNA is TGTGCCAGCACTCGGACTTCCACCGGGGAGCTGTTTTTT. It specifies CASTRTSTGELFF.

The chain joins TRBV5-1 to TRBJ2-7; D possibly corresponds to TRBD2 (6 bases). V lost 2 bases, J lost 2 bases, and 11 bases lay in between. In germline, CDR1 is SGHRS, CDR2 YFSETQ. The CDR3 totals 14 residues. The CDR3 region is CASSFIGGTYEQYF. The CDR3 DNA reads TGCGCCAGCAGCTTCATCGGGGGAACCTACGAGCAGTACTTC.